What follows are 25 T cell receptor beta chains derived from one specimen sequenced in a study of radiation and T cells in renal cell carcinoma. The time point here: blood 4 weeks post-SBRT, at nephrectomy. As to treatment: 15 Gy SBRT to primary tumor, nephrectomy 4 weeks later. This table comes from immunoSEQ multiplex PCR, and its TCRdb copy is limited to in-frame clones, with some not included. The sample lists about 43,000 clones; 65% to 85% were seen once. The sequencing here drew on blood, taken from a patient whose treatment included radiotherapy and nephrectomy. The receptors were sampled from a woman in her 70s with renal cell carcinoma.

A few counts support this clone. The chain links TRBV5-4 to TRBJ1-1, with D unclear. There are 12 residues in the CDR3. Germline V gene lookup returns CDR1 SGHNT and CDR2 YYREEE (reference sequence). Trimming removed 4 bases from V and 0 bases from J, with 4 bases in between. CDR3 residues: CASSPVNTEAFF. The CDR3 nucleotides are TGTGCCAGCAGCCCGGTGAACACTGAAGCTTTCTTT.

The rearrangement uses TRBV12-5 and TRBJ1-5; a weak D match, TRBD1 (6 bases). The V end lost 0 bases, the J end lost 5 bases, and 11 bases lay between the germline ends. Germline CDR1 reads LGHNT; CDR2 reads FRNRAP. The CDR3 consists of 15 residues. This chain's CDR3 is CASGLVWGLDQPQHF. The DNA of the CDR3 is TGTGCTAGTGGTTTGGTTTGGGGGCTGGATCAGCCCCAGCATTTT.

The chain is built from TRBV7-2 and TRBJ2-7; possible D gene TRBD1, 6 bases. V was trimmed by 5 bases and J by 2 bases, leaving 13 bases between them. Germline assignment: CDR1 SGHTA and CDR2 FQGNSA. This CDR3 region has 14 residues. The CDR3 sequence is CASSITRQAYEQYF. The CDR3 nucleotides read TGTGCCAGCAGCATCACCCGACAGGCCTACGAGCAGTACTTC.

The rearrangement uses TRBV10-3 and TRBJ2-2; D possibly matches TRBD1 or TRBD2 (6 bases each). This CDR3 contains 14 residues. Looked up from germline, CDR1 is ENHRY and CDR2 is SYGVKD. V dropped 7 bases and J dropped 5 bases, with 14 bases sitting between them. The chain's CDR3 is CAITLTGGTGELFF. DNA of the CDR3: TGTGCCATCACCCTGACAGGAGGGACCGGGGAGCTGTTTTTT.

The chain is built from TRBV4-1 and TRBJ1-3, with 10 bases that match TRBD1. The CDR3 covers 15 residues. Germline loops: CDR1 MGHRA, CDR2 YSYEKL. The J segment lost 7 bases and the V segment lost 3 bases, leaving 6 bases of the junction unmatched. CDR3 coding DNA: TGCGCCAGCAGCCACCCGGGACAGGGGTTTAACACCATATATTTT. This encodes CASSHPGQGFNTIYF.

The chain carries TRBV4-3 and TRBJ2-1; D unclear. Germline lookup yields CDR1 LGHNA and CDR2 YSLEER. This CDR3 is built from 15 residues. Trimming took 1 base from V and 4 from J, leaving 11 bases between them. DNA of the CDR3: TGCGCCAGCAGCCAAGGGTCCATGGGTTACAATGAGCAGTTCTTC. Its protein product is CASSQGSMGYNEQFF.

The J gene is TRBJ1-5, the V gene TRBV15; D is unresolved. Trimming took 0 bases from V and 1 from J, leaving 10 bases between them. Germline CDR1 reads LNHNV; CDR2 reads YYDKDF (reference sequence). CDR3 size: 16 residues. CDR3 DNA: TGTGCCACCAGCAGAGATGAAGGCCGGAGCAATCAGCCCCAGCATTTT. Protein product: CATSRDEGRSNQPQHF.

CDR3 sequence reads: CASSRTGLAALDKVYEQYF. Here the CDR3 DNA reads TGCGCCAGCAGCCGGACGGGACTAGCGGCCCTGGATAAGGTCTACGAGCAGTACTTC. The chain uses TRBV4-1 and TRBJ2-7, with TRBD2 matching over 11 bases. J lost 3 bases, V lost 4 bases, and 17 bases had no gene match. The CDR3 length is 19 residues. Germline V gives CDR1 MGHRA, CDR2 YSYEKL.

The CDR3 nucleotides are TGTGCCATTGGAGACACAGGGGGCGCAAATACGCAGTATTTT. Its translation: CAIGDTGGANTQYF. V gene TRBV10-3 combines with J gene TRBJ2-3; TRBD1 agrees at 9 bases. The CDR3 consists of 14 residues. Trimming cost V 9 bases and J 7 bases; bases outside gene matches: 11. The germline V gene encodes CDR1 ENHRY and CDR2 SYGVKD.

The gene calls are TRBV6-4 and TRBJ2-1; maybe TRBD2 (6 bases). V was clipped by 2 bases and J by 2 bases, with 10 bases between them. Germline CDR1 is MRHNA and CDR2 is SNTAGT. This CDR3 has 15 amino acids. The CDR3 protein is CASSDERAPYNEQFF. In nucleotides, the CDR3 is TGTGCCAGCAGTGACGAGCGGGCACCCTACAATGAGCAGTTCTTC.

This chain joins TRBV7-2 and TRBJ2-5, with D perhaps matching TRBD1 (7 bases). Germline CDR1 is SGHTA and CDR2 is FQGNSA. V lost 3 bases, J lost 4 bases, and 18 bases lay in between. This CDR3 spans 16 amino acids. The CDR3 region is CASSFTTGRIGETQYF. The CDR3 DNA sequence: TGTGCCAGCAGCTTTACGACAGGGAGGATAGGAGAGACCCAGTACTTC.

V and J are TRBV9 and TRBJ2-7; no definite D call. Between the trimmed V and J ends, which lost 0 bases and 0 bases, there was a span of 7 bases. This CDR3 has 14 amino acids. Germline V gene lookup returns CDR1 SGDLS and CDR2 YYNGEE. The CDR3 loop reads CASSVGRFSYEQYF. The CDR3 nucleotides are TGTGCCAGCAGCGTAGGCAGGTTCTCCTACGAGCAGTACTTC.

The rearrangement joins TRBV30 to TRBJ1-2, with D uncertain. The CDR3 loop spans 13 amino acids. Germline V gene sequence: CDR1 GTSNPN, CDR2 SVGIG (reference sequence). V was cut by 1 base and J by 3 bases, with 9 bases left in between. CDR3 sequence reads: CAWSAKWDYGYTF. In nucleotides, the CDR3 is TGTGCCTGGAGTGCCAAATGGGACTATGGCTACACCTTC.

This chain joins TRBV6-5 and TRBJ1-2, with 7 nucleotides matching TRBD1. CDR3 size: 15 residues. Germline CDR1 and CDR2: MNHEY and SVGAGI. V gave up 6 bases and J gave up 3 bases; unmatched junction bases: 10. The CDR3 loop is CASRPGQSTHYGYTF. The DNA for the CDR3 is TGTGCCAGCAGACCGGGACAGTCAACGCACTATGGCTACACCTTC.

The genes are TRBV5-1 and TRBJ1-2; D might be TRBD1 (5 bases). This CDR3 is built from 14 residues. CDR1 is SGHRS and CDR2 is YFSETQ in the germline V gene. The V gene lost 0 bases and the J gene lost 4 bases, with 10 bases spanning the gap. Here the CDR3 reads CASSLETVGYGYTF. The CDR3 DNA is TGCGCCAGCAGCTTGGAGACAGTGGGCTATGGCTACACCTTC. Full variable domain (rest looked up from reference TRBV5-1 and TRBJ1-2): KAGVTQTPRYLIKTRGQQVTLSCSPISGHRSVSWYQQTPGQGLQFLFEYFSETQRNKGNFPGRFSGRQFSNSRSEMNVSTLELGDSALYLCASSLETVGYGYTFGSGTRLTVV.

This clone occurred once. This chain links TRBV7-9 with TRBJ1-4, with 7 bases aligning to TRBD1. The CDR3 has 14 amino acids. Germline values: CDR1 SEHNR, CDR2 FQNEAQ (reference sequence). Trimming removed 0 bases from V and 8 bases from J; junction bases left unmatched: 3. This chain's CDR3 is CASSLAQGIEKLFF. DNA for the CDR3: TGTGCCAGCAGCTTAGCACAGGGGATCGAAAAACTGTTTTTT.

The rearrangement joins TRBV15 to TRBJ2-7, with 7 bases aligning to TRBD1. Looked up from germline, CDR1 is LNHNV and CDR2 is YYDKDF (reference sequence). The CDR3 sequence is 14 residues long. The V segment lost 4 bases and the J segment 0 bases; nucleotides outside the gene matches: 3. The CDR3 sequence: CATSKTGSSYEQYF. The CDR3 DNA follows: TGTGCCACCAGCAAGACAGGGAGCTCCTACGAGCAGTACTTC.

The gene calls are TRBV9 and TRBJ1-1; 10 nucleotides line up with TRBD1. V was pared by 2 bases and J by 5 bases, with 3 bases of the junction left unmatched. This CDR3 contains 14 residues. Germline lookup yields CDR1 SGDLS and CDR2 YYNGEE. The CDR3 nucleotides are TGTGCCAGCAGCGTGGGACAGGGGTTTACTGAAGCTTTCTTT. Amino acids: CASSVGQGFTEAFF.

CDR3 coding DNA: TGTGCCATCAGTGATCAGGGGGCCCTGAACACTGAAGCTTTCTTT. This sequence encodes CAISDQGALNTEAFF. V is TRBV10-3 and J is TRBJ1-1; 8 positions match TRBD1. Germline CDR1 and CDR2: ENHRY and SYGVKD. The CDR3 runs to 15 residues. V lost 3 bases, J lost 0 bases, and 3 bases stayed unmatched.

The V gene is TRBV11-2, the J gene TRBJ2-7, with 11 bases fitting TRBD1. The V gene's germline CDR1 is SGHAT and CDR2 FQNNGV. CDR3 size: 15 residues. The V and J ends lost 5 bases and 1 base, in that order; junction bases with no gene match: 4. CDR3 loop: CASSIRDRGSYEQYF. The CDR3 DNA sequence: TGTGCCAGCAGCATCCGGGACAGGGGGTCCTACGAGCAGTACTTC.

The chain combines TRBV4-2 with TRBJ1-2; 10 positions match TRBD1. This CDR3 comprises 17 residues. The V gene's germline CDR1 is LGHNA and CDR2 YNFKEQ. The V gene end was trimmed by 5 bases and the J gene end by 7 bases; junction bases not matched to a gene: 16. CDR3 DNA: TGTGCCAGCAGCTCGCACCCCGACAGACAGGGGGCGAGTGGCTACACCTTC. Protein: CASSSHPDRQGASGYTF.

The sample holds a few counts of this clone. The J gene is TRBJ1-2, the V gene TRBV6-5; D not resolved. V gave up 0 bases and J gave up 4 bases, with 12 bases separating them. This CDR3 comprises 15 residues. From germline, CDR1 is MNHEY and CDR2 SVGAGI. The CDR3 loop is CASSYSGAEGYGYTF. The CDR3 DNA reads TGTGCCAGCAGTTACTCGGGCGCAGAAGGCTATGGCTACACCTTC.

This chain connects TRBV4-3 to TRBJ2-1, with D unclear. The germline V gene has CDR1 LGHNA and CDR2 YSLEER. The CDR3 totals 15 residues. Trimming removed 1 base from V and 4 bases from J, with 11 bases in between. The DNA for the CDR3 is TGCGCCAGCAGCCAAGGTGGCTCCCAATACAATGAGCAGTTCTTC. This encodes CASSQGGSQYNEQFF.

V is TRBV7-2 and J is TRBJ2-1, with TRBD2 as a possible D gene (5 bases). This CDR3 has 15 residues. Germline V lookup: CDR1 SGHTA, CDR2 FQGNSA. Trimming took off 4 bases at V and 6 bases at J, with 16 bases between the two ends. CDR3 in amino acids: CASSSSLDSANEQFF. CDR3 nucleotide sequence: TGTGCCAGCAGCTCTTCCCTGGACTCCGCCAATGAGCAGTTCTTC.

The chain carries TRBV2 and TRBJ2-7; D may be TRBD1 (6 bases). The CDR3 totals 13 residues. Germline loops: CDR1 SNHLY, CDR2 FYNNEI. With 4 bases removed from V and 4 bases from J, the gap between germline ends came to 11 bases. The CDR3 loop reads CASSGGQSYEQYF. CDR3 DNA: TGTGCCAGCAGTGGAGGACAGTCTTACGAGCAGTACTTC.